The sequence of this T cell receptor (beta chain) was determined in a study of CD8 T cells in ankylosing spondylitis. Whole-study findings and limits: According to the report, clones linked to the disease were significantly enriched in matched synovial fluid samples taken from ankylosing spondylitis patients.

From germline, CDR1 is ENHRY and CDR2 SYGVKD. The V gene lost 6 bases and the J gene lost 1 base, with 18 bases spanning the gap. The CDR3 is made up of 16 amino acids. TCRdb reanalysed the 5' RACE reads using MiXCR and keeps one entry per CDR3 protein. This table holds about 130,000 distinct CDR3 sequences, around 7.9% found once. This clonotype was seen ten or more times. The antigen remains undetermined. This receptor was taken from a female donor with ankylosing spondylitis or in good health (not recorded which). V and J are TRBV10-3 and TRBJ2-5; possible D gene TRBD1, 5 bases. Sequenced input: blood, either unsorted or a sorted T cell fraction (not recorded which). The CDR3 loop is CAISYLDRTSQETQYF. In nucleotides, the CDR3 is TGTGCCATCAGCTATTTAGACAGAACTTCCCAAGAGACCCAGTACTTC.